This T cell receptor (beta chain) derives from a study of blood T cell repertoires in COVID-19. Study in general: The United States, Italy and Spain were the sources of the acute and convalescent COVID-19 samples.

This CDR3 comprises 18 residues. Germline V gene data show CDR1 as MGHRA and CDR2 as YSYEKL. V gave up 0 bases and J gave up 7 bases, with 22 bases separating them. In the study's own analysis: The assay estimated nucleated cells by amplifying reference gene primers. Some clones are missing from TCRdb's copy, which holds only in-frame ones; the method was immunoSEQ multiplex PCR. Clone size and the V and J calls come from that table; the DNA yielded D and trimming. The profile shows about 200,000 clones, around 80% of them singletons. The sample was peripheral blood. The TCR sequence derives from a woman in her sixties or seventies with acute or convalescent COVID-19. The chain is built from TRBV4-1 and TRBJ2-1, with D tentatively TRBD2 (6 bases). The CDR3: CASSQDWGLLGLGNEQFF. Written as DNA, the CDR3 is TGCGCCAGCAGCCAAGATTGGGGACTGTTGGGTTTAGGGAATGAGCAGTTCTTC.